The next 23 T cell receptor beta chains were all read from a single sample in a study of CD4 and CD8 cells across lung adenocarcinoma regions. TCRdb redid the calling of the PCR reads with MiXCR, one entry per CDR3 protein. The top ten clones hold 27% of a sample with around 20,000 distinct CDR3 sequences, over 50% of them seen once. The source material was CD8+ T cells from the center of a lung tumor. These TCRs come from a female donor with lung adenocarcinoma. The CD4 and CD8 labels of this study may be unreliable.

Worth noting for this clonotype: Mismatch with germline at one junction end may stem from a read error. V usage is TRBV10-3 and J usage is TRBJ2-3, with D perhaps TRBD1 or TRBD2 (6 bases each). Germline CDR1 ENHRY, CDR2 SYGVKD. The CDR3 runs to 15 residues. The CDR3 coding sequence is TGTGCCATGGGTGAGGGGGGCGGTGAGCCAGATACGCAGTACTTT. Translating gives CAMGEGGGEPDTQYF.

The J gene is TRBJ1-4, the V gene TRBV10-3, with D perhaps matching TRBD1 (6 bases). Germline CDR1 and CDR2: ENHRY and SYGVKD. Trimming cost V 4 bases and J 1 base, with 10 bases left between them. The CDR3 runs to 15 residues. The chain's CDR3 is CAISGGDKTNEKLFF. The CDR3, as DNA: TGTGCCATCAGTGGGGGGGACAAAACTAATGAAAAACTGTTTTTT.

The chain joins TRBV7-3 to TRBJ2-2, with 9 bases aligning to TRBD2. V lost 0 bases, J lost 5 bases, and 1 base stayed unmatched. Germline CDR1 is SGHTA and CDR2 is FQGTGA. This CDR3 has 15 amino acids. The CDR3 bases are TGTGCCAGCAGCTTAACTAGCGGGAGAACCGGGGAGCTGTTTTTT. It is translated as CASSLTSGRTGELFF.

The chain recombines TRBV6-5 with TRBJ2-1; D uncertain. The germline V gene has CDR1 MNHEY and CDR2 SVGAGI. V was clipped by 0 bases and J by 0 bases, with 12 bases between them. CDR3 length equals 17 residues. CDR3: CASSYSISLSSYNEQFF. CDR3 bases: TGTGCCAGCAGTTACTCGATTTCCTTGAGCTCCTACAATGAGCAGTTCTTC.

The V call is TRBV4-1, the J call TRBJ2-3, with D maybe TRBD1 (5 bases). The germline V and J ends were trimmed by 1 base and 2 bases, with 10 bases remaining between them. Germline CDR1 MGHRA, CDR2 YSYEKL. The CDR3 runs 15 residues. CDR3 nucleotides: TGCGCCAGCAGCCAAGGGGCCAGGGACACAGATACGCAGTATTTT. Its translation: CASSQGARDTDTQYF.

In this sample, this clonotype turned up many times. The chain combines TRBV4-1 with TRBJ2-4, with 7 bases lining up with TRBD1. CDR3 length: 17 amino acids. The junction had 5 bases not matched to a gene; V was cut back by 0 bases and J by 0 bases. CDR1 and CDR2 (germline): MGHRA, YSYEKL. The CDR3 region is CASSQERTGRAKNIQYF. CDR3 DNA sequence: TGCGCCAGCAGCCAAGAACGGACAGGCCGAGCCAAAAACATTCAGTACTTC.

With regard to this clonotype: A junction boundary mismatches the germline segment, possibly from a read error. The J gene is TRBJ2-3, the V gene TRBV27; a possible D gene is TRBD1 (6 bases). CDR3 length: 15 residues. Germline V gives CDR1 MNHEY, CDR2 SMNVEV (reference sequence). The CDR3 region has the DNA TGTGCCAGGGTTCAGGGGAGCCGGGACCCAGATACCCAGTATTTC. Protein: CARVQGSRDPDTQYF.

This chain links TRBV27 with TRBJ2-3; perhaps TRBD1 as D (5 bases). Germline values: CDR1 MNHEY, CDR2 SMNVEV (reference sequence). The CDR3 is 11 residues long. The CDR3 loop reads CGGGPQDTQYF. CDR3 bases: TGTGGGGGCGGTCCTCAAGATACGCAGTATTTT.

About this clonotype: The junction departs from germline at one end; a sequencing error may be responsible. The DNA of the CDR3 is TGTGCCAGCAGCTTTGGCGTTAGCACAGATACGCAGTATTTC. Residues: CASSFGVSTDTQYF. This chain joins TRBV7-9 and TRBJ2-3; D is unresolved. Per the germline V gene, CDR1 is SEHNR and CDR2 is FQNEAQ (reference sequence). The CDR3 is made up of 14 amino acids. The complete variable domain, with remaining parts taken from reference TRBV7-9 and TRBJ2-3, reads DTGVSQNPRHKITKRGQNVTFRCDPISEHNRLYWYRQTLGQGPEFLTYFQNEAQLEKSRLLSDRFSAERPKGSFSTLEIQRTEQGDSAMYLCASSFGVSTDTQYFGPGTRLTVL.

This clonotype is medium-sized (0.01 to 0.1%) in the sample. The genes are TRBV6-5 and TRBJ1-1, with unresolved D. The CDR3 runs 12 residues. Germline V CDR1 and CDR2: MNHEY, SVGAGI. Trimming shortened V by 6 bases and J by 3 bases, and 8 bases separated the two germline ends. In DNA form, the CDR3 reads TGTGCCAGCAGCAGGTTGTACACTGAAGCTTTCTTT. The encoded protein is CASSRLYTEAFF.

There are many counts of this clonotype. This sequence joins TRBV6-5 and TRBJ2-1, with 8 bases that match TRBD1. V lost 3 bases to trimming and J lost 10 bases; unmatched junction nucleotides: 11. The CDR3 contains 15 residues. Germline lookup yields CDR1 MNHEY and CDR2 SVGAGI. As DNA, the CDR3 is TGTGCCAGCAGTTATGGGCAGGGGGCGATCCACGAGCAGTTCTTC. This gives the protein CASSYGQGAIHEQFF.

CDR3 sequence reads: CASSNPGRGYGYTF. The CDR3 coding sequence is TGTGCCAGCAGTAACCCCGGCAGGGGGTATGGCTACACCTTC. This rearrangement joins TRBV6-5 to TRBJ1-2, with TRBD1 identical over 7 bases. The CDR3 runs 14 residues. Germline CDR1 is MNHEY and CDR2 is SVGAGI. Germline trimming cut 5 bases from V and 5 bases from J; bases unmatched to any gene: 8.

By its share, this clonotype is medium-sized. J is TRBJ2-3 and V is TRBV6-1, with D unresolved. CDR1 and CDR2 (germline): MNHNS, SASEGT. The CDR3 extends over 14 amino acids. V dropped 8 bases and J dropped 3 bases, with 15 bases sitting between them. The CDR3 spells CASETALTTDTQYF. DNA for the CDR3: TGTGCCAGCGAAACAGCCTTGACGACAGATACGCAGTATTTT.

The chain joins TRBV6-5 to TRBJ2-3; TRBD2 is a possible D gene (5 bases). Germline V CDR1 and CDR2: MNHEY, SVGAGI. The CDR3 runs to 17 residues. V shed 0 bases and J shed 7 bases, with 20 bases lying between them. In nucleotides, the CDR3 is TGTGCCAGCAGTTACTCGAGGGCGACGGCACACATGAATACGCAGTATTTT. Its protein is CASSYSRATAHMNTQYF.

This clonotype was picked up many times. This CDR3 reads CASSGLAGGPDTQYF. The DNA of the CDR3 is TGTGCCAGCAGCGGACTAGCGGGAGGCCCAGATACGCAGTATTTT. This sequence joins TRBV6-4 and TRBJ2-3; TRBD2 matches 14 bases. J was trimmed by 4 bases and V by 6 bases; bases with no gene match: 3. Germline V gene lookup returns CDR1 MRHNA and CDR2 SNTAGT. The CDR3 covers 15 residues.

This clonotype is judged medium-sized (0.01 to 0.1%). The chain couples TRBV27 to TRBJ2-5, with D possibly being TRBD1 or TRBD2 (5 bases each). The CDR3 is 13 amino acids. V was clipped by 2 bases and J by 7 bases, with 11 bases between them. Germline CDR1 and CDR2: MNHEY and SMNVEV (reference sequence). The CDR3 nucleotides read TGTGCCAGCAGTTTAGGGTCAGGGAGGACCCAGTACTTC. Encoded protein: CASSLGSGRTQYF.

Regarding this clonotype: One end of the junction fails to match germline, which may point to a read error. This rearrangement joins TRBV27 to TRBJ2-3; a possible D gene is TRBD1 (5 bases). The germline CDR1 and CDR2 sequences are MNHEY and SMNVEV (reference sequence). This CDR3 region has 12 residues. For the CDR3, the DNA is TGTGCGGGGCTGTCAGCCACAGATACGCAGTACTTT. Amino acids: CAGLSATDTQYF.

The CDR3 sequence is CASKQGVGSPLHF. DNA of the CDR3: TGTGCCAGCAAACAGGGAGTTGGTTCACCCCTCCACTTT. This chain connects TRBV27 to TRBJ1-6; D may be TRBD1 (6 bases). The CDR3 loop spans 13 amino acids. Trimming cost V 7 bases and J 9 bases, with 13 bases left between them. The germline CDR1 and CDR2 sequences are MNHEY and SMNVEV (reference sequence).

The CDR3 DNA is TGTGCCAGCAGCTCCGGGGGGATGAAGGAGCAGTACTTC. Protein sequence: CASSSGGMKEQYF. The chain couples TRBV11-3 to TRBJ2-7; 7 bases line up with TRBD2. Germline CDR1 and CDR2: SGHNT and YENEEA. There are 13 residues in the CDR3. V lost 4 bases to trimming and J lost 7 bases; unmatched junction nucleotides: 7. The variable domain in full, completed from reference TRBV11-3 and TRBJ2-7, reads EAGVVQSPRYKIIEKKQPVAFWCNPISGHNTLYWYLQNLGQGPELLIRYENEEAVDDSQLPKDRFSAERLKGVDSTLKIQPAELGDSAVYLCASSSGGMKEQYFGPGTRLTVT.

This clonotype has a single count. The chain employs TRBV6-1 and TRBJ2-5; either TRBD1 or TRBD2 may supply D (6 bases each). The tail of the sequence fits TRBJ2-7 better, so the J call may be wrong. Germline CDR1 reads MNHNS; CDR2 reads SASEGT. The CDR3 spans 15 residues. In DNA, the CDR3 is TGTGCCAGCAGTGATTTCGGGGGCGATGACTACGAGCAGTACTTC. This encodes CASSDFGGDDYEQYF.

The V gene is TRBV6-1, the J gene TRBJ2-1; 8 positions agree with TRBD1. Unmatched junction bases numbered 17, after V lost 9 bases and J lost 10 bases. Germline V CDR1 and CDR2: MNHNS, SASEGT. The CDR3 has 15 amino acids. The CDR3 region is CASTGMSGGRLEQFF. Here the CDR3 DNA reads TGTGCCAGTACGGGGATGTCAGGGGGCCGCCTCGAGCAGTTCTTC.

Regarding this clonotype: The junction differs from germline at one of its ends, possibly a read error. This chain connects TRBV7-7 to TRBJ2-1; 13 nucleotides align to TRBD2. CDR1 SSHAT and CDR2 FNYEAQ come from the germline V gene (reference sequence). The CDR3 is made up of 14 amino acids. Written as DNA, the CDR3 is TGTGCTAGCAGCTTAGGACTAGCGGGAGATGAGCAGTTCTTC. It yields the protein CASSLGLAGDEQFF.

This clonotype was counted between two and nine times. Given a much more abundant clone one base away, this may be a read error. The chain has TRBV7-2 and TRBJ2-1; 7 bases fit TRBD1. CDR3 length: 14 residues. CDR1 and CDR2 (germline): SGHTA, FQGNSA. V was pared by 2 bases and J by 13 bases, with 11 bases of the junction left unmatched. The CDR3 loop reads CASSLFTGTETQFF. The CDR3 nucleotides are TGTGCCAGCAGCTTATTTACCGGGACAGAGACCCAGTTCTTC.